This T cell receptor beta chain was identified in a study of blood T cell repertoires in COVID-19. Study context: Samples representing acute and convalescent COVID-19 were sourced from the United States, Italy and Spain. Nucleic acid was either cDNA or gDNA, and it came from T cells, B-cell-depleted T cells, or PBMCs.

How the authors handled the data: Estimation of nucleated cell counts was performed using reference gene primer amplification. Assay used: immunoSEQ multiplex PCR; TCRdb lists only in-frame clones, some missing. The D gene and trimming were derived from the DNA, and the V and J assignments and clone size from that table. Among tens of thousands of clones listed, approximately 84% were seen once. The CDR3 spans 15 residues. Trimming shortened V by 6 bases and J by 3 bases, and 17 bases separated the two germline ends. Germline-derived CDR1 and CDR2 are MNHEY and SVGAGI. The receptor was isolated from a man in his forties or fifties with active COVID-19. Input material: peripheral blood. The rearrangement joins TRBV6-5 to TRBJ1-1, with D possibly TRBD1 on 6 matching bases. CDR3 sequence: CASSPRRGRYTEAFF. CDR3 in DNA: TGTGCCAGCAGCCCCAGGCGGGGGCGATACACTGAAGCTTTCTTT.